A selection of T cell receptor beta chains follows, all from one sample in a study of blood T cells in healthy people across ages. TCRdb ran MiXCR on the 5' RACE reads and lists one entry per CDR3 protein. The sample consists of about 630,000 distinct CDR3 sequences, approximately 21% of them appearing once. The sample consisted of blood. The receptors stem from a man aged 65-85 years in good health. Both conserved end residues are part of each CDR3.

TRBV14 CASSQGLGEQYF
TRBV12-3/TRBV12-4 CASNPTGLGEQYF
TRBV4-1 CASSQVLSSGSREQYF
TRBV3-1 CASSQGYLAGESEQYF
TRBV4-2 CASSQGDSGINEQYF
TRBV5-1 CASSQTGASNQPQHF
TRBV11-3 CASSLRLAQGELFF
TRBV13 CASSLILSPGVQETQYF
TRBV28 CASNNGSPDEKLFF
TRBV9 CASSPGWNEQFF
TRBV27 CASSTGHRSTDTQYF
TRBV12-3/TRBV12-4 CASSRGQLPNYGYTF
TRBV12-3/TRBV12-4 CASSLSLAGITGELFF
TRBV20-1 CSAFLASNTGELFF
TRBV12-3/TRBV12-4 CASCRDRAYAGELFF
TRBV3-1 CASSLYRGQGARYEQYF